This TCR beta chain is drawn from a study of healthy donors' naive CD4 and CD8 T cells. V dropped 7 bases and J dropped 3; count of bases not matched to a gene: 6. CDR3 length: 12 residues. Germline V gene sequence: CDR1 SQVTM, CDR2 ANQGSEA. A linear amplification protocol produced the TCR libraries from approximately 460 ng of total RNA. In the source study's methods: 5 healthy donors contributed approximately 78,000 sequenced TCR alpha transcripts. TCRdb fed the reads into MiXCR, producing one record per CDR3 protein. The V and J calls follow TCRdb's processing rather than the paper's. The table lists about 200,000 distinct CDR3 sequences, nearly 75% of them singletons, with roughly 2.3% in the top ten. As to this clonotype: Its antigen is undetermined.

General study results and limits: CDR3 charge plus V and J genes appeared to account for approximately 13% of CD4/CD8 variance.

Sorting defined naive CD4+ as CD4+CD8-CD45RO-CD45RA+ and naive CD8+ as CD8+CD4-CD45RA+CD27bright. The V call is TRBV29-1, the J call TRBJ2-7; 7 bases match TRBD1. Sequencing used naive CD4+ and CD8+ T cells sorted from blood, pooled from several donors. The clonotype was recovered from a pool of human donors in good health; the sample pools cells from several healthy donors. The CDR3 DNA reads TGCAGCGCCCTCGGGACAGACTACGAGCAGTACTTC. This codes for CSALGTDYEQYF.